Here is one T cell receptor beta chain with its context. The antigen remains undetermined. The donors were part of the roughly 110-subject validation cohort, which stood apart from the approximately 670-subject first cohort. Trimming cost V 6 bases and J 2 bases; bases outside gene matches: 6. There are 13 residues in the CDR3. The V gene's germline CDR1 is SQVTM and CDR2 ANQGSEA. These data come from a study of cytomegalovirus exposure and HLA in healthy donors. Study background: The 95 to 150 validation repertoires were produced on the same platform as the 650 or so repertoires of the first cohort. This was reported in a later analysis.

Findings and caveats of the study: Subsequent analysis revealed that first-cohort TCR clusters tended to co-occur in the 120 or so validation repertoires.

Here immunoSEQ multiplex PCR was the method, and the copy in TCRdb shows in-frame clones only, minus some. The table records 55,000 to 75,000 clones, roughly 94% of them present only once. The specimen was PBMCs. The chain links TRBV29-1 to TRBJ1-1; 7 bases line up with TRBD1. The sequence was collected from a woman between 18 and 29 years old in good health and CMV-seropositive. The CDR3 DNA follows: TGCAGCGTAGGGACAGCGACAAACACTGAAGCTTTCTTT. As protein: CSVGTATNTEAFF.